Listed here are 28 T cell receptor beta chains from one sample, sequenced in a study of OX40 agonist ivuxolimab in advanced cancers. Sequencing used immunoSEQ multiplex PCR; TCRdb keeps in-frame clones, though not all of them. The sample contains 90,000 to 100,000 clones, around nine tenths of which appear only once. This specimen consisted of CD4+ or CD8+ T cells sorted from blood, obtained in a trial of the OX40 agonist ivuxolimab. The receptors stem from an adult with an advanced solid tumor such as melanoma, head and neck, liver or kidney cancer.

The genes are TRBV29-1 and TRBJ2-7, with a tentative D call TRBD2 (7 bases). CDR1 and CDR2 from the germline V gene are SQVTM and ANQGSEA. The V gene lost 6 bases and the J gene lost 5 bases, with 14 bases spanning the gap. This CDR3 has 12 residues. As DNA, the CDR3 is TGCAGCGTGGGGGGGCGGGAGAACGAGCAGTACTTC. It encodes CSVGGRENEQYF.

The chain links TRBV5-6 to TRBJ2-1; 7 nucleotides line up with TRBD2. The CDR3 length is 12 residues. J was trimmed by 10 bases and V by 2 bases; bases with no gene match: 3. From germline, CDR1 is SGHDT and CDR2 YYEEEE. The CDR3 DNA follows: TGTGCCAGCAGCTTCCCACTAGCGGAGCAGTTCTTC. Translated: CASSFPLAEQFF. Full variable domain (remainder filled in from reference TRBV5-6 and TRBJ2-1): DAGVTQSPTHLIKTRGQQVTLRCSPKSGHDTVSWYQQALGQGPQFIFQYYEEEERQRGNFPDRFSGHQFPNYSSELNVNALLLGDSALYLCASSFPLAEQFFGPGTRLTVL.

The chain has TRBV7-7 and TRBJ2-5, with 7 bases identical to TRBD1. The V gene end was trimmed by 5 bases and the J gene end by 4 bases; junction bases not matched to a gene: 4. The germline V gene has CDR1 SSHAT and CDR2 FNYEAQ (reference sequence). This CDR3 has 13 residues. The CDR3 DNA follows: TGTGCCAGCAGCCCGGGACAGACAGAGACCCAGTACTTC. It specifies CASSPGQTETQYF.

V is TRBV5-1 and J is TRBJ1-4, with a tentative D call TRBD1 (6 bases). This CDR3 has 15 residues. V was clipped by 5 bases and J by 3 bases, with 14 bases between them. Germline V gene sequence: CDR1 SGHRS, CDR2 YFSETQ. The DNA for the CDR3 is TGCGCCAGCAGGGCAACAGGGTTGGCTAATGAAAAACTGTTTTTT. Translated, it gives CASRATGLANEKLFF.

The genes are TRBV19 and TRBJ2-2; D call uncertain. The CDR3 loop spans 19 amino acids. Looked up from germline, CDR1 is LNHDA and CDR2 is SQIVND (reference sequence). The V gene lost 5 bases and the J gene lost 0 bases, with 22 bases spanning the gap. As DNA, the CDR3 is TGTGCCAGTAGTCCCTCGCCCTGGACCTTAGGGACGAACACCGGGGAGCTGTTTTTT. Protein product: CASSPSPWTLGTNTGELFF.

This clone was observed once. The chain joins TRBV2 to TRBJ2-7; 12 bases are shared with TRBD1. CDR1 SNHLY and CDR2 FYNNEI come from the germline V gene. V dropped 6 bases and J dropped 2; count of bases not matched to a gene: 5. CDR3 length: 15 residues. The CDR3 sequence is CASSLGQGATYEQYV. The CDR3 DNA reads TGTGCCAGCAGCCTGGGACAGGGGGCCACCTACGAGCAGTACGTC.

The CDR3 spells CASSYGSGGTEAFF. The CDR3 nucleotides read TGTGCCAGCAGTTACGGGTCGGGGGGCACTGAAGCTTTCTTT. This sequence joins TRBV6-5 and TRBJ1-1; D may be TRBD1 (5 bases). This CDR3 contains 14 residues. The V gene lost 2 bases and the J gene lost 4 bases, with 11 bases spanning the gap. The V gene's germline CDR1 is MNHEY and CDR2 SVGAGI.

This clone was seen more than once but under ten times. The rearrangement links TRBV7-9 to TRBJ1-2; D is unclear. Between the trimmed V and J ends, which lost 1 base and 6 bases, there was a span of 6 bases. Germline CDR1 reads SEHNR; CDR2 reads FQNEAQ (reference sequence). The CDR3 is made up of 12 amino acids. The CDR3 coding sequence is TGTGCCAGCAGCTTAGTTGTCCATGGCTACACCTTC. Amino acids: CASSLVVHGYTF.

The chain uses TRBV7-8 and TRBJ2-1; the match to TRBD2 covers 12 bases. The junction had 3 bases not matched to a gene; V was cut back by 3 bases and J by 9 bases. The germline V gene encodes CDR1 SGHVS and CDR2 FQNEAQ. The CDR3 runs to 14 residues. The CDR3 nucleotides read TGTGCCAGCAGCTTGACTAGCGGGAGAGGTGAGCAGTTCTTC. Amino acids: CASSLTSGRGEQFF.

The rearrangement links TRBV19 to TRBJ2-3, with TRBD1 as a possible D gene (6 bases). Germline V gene sequence: CDR1 LNHDA, CDR2 SQIVND (reference sequence). Trimming took off 4 bases at V and 1 base at J, with 12 bases between the two ends. The CDR3 is made up of 15 amino acids. The CDR3: CASSRRQVRTDTQYF. In DNA form, the CDR3 reads TGTGCCAGTAGTAGAAGACAGGTGCGCACAGATACGCAGTATTTT.

The chain combines TRBV4-1 with TRBJ2-2; no firm D call. V dropped 3 bases and J dropped 4 bases, with 15 bases sitting between them. The CDR3 runs 16 residues. Per germline, CDR1 MGHRA and CDR2 YSYEKL. CDR3 coding DNA: TGCGCCAGCAGCCATCAAGTTGGACGGACCACCGGGGAGCTGTTTTTT. Its translation is CASSHQVGRTTGELFF.

The chain recombines TRBV18 with TRBJ2-7, with TRBD1 identical over 9 bases. CDR3 size: 13 residues. With V trimmed by 8 bases and J by 5 bases, 7 bases remained unmatched. The germline gives CDR1 KGHSH, CDR2 LQKENI. Here the CDR3 DNA reads TGTGCCAGCCGCGGGACAGGGTCGAACGAGCAGTACGTC. This encodes CASRGTGSNEQYV.

This sequence joins TRBV7-6 and TRBJ1-1; tentative D call: TRBD1 (5 bases). Germline values: CDR1 SGHVS, CDR2 FNYEAQ. The CDR3 is 14 amino acids. Between the trimmed V and J ends, which lost 0 bases and 1 base, there was a span of 6 bases. In DNA form, the CDR3 reads TGTGCCAGCAGCTTAGCAGGGGCGAACACTGAAGCTTTCTTT. It yields the protein CASSLAGANTEAFF. Full variable domain (missing parts from reference TRBV7-6 and TRBJ1-1): GAGVSQSPRYKVTKRGQDVALRCDPISGHVSLYWYRQALGQGPEFLTYFNYEAQQDKSGLPNDRFSAERPEGSISTLTIQRTEQRDSAMYRCASSLAGANTEAFFGQGTRLTVV.

Details on this clone: Mismatch with germline at one junction end may stem from a read error. This chain joins TRBV2 and TRBJ1-2; perhaps TRBD1 as D (5 bases). The V gene's germline CDR1 is SNHLY and CDR2 FYNNEI. The CDR3 spans 12 residues. The CDR3 nucleotides are TGCGTATCCACGGGGGTAACCCCCGGCTACACCTTC. This codes for CVSTGVTPGYTF.

V gene TRBV11-2 combines with J gene TRBJ2-7; 10 nucleotides align to TRBD1. The V gene's germline CDR1 is SGHAT and CDR2 FQNNGV. The ends lost 4 bases at V and 4 bases at J; junction bases unmatched: 7. The CDR3 length is 15 residues. The CDR3 loop is CASSSPGQGRYEQYF. The CDR3, as DNA: TGTGCCAGCAGCTCGCCGGGACAGGGGAGATACGAGCAGTACTTC.

CDR3 amino acids: CASSQDVKDAEAFF. CDR3 nucleotides: TGCGCCAGCAGCCAAGATGTCAAGGACGCTGAAGCTTTCTTT. The chain links TRBV4-1 to TRBJ1-1; D remains unclear. The CDR3 is made up of 14 amino acids. Between the trimmed V and J ends, which lost 0 bases and 6 bases, there was a span of 11 bases. The germline V gene has CDR1 MGHRA and CDR2 YSYEKL.

This clone has only a few counts. This chain connects TRBV28 to TRBJ2-3; TRBD2 is a possible D gene (5 bases). V lost 1 base and J 2 bases, leaving 7 bases between the germline ends. The germline V gene has CDR1 MDHEN and CDR2 SYDVKM. The CDR3 is 14 residues long. CDR3 sequence: CASSLSGFTDTQYF. The CDR3 region has the DNA TGTGCCAGCAGTTTATCGGGGTTCACAGATACGCAGTATTTT.

The J gene is TRBJ1-5, the V gene TRBV6-1; D may be TRBD1 (5 bases). The CDR3 sequence is 15 residues long. Germline assignment: CDR1 MNHNS and CDR2 SASEGT. Trimming removed 2 bases at V and 2 bases at J, with 10 bases between. This CDR3 reads CASSERGVRNQPQHF. In DNA, the CDR3 is TGTGCCAGCAGTGAACGGGGGGTACGCAATCAGCCCCAGCATTTT.

The chain recombines TRBV7-2 with TRBJ2-7, with D tentatively TRBD1 (5 bases). The CDR3 totals 13 residues. V lost 5 bases to trimming and J lost 2 bases, with 10 bases between them. Germline V CDR1 and CDR2: SGHTA, FQGNSA. CDR3 nucleotides: TGTGCCAGCAGCCAGGGTGGGCCCTACGAGCAGTACGTC. Protein: CASSQGGPYEQYV.

The rearrangement uses TRBV7-8 and TRBJ2-7; TRBD2 agrees at 7 bases. V shed 1 base, J shed 7 bases, and the junction held 4 bases outside the gene matches. The CDR3 has 13 residues. From germline, CDR1 is SGHVS and CDR2 FQNEAQ. The CDR3 nucleotides read TGTGCCAGCAGCTTAGGGACTAGGCGGGAGCAGTACGTC. Translation gives CASSLGTRREQYV.

There are a few counts of this clone. The rearrangement links TRBV6-1 to TRBJ1-2; a weak D match, TRBD1 (5 bases). Trimming removed 4 bases at V and 5 bases at J, with 17 bases between. There are 15 residues in the CDR3. Germline V lookup: CDR1 MNHNS, CDR2 SASEGT. DNA for the CDR3: TGTGCCAGCAGTGCGAACGCAGGGATCGGATATGGCTACACCTTC. As protein: CASSANAGIGYGYTF.

The CDR3 protein is CASRRTGELFF. CDR3 DNA: TGTGCCAGCAGACGCACCGGGGAGCTGTTTTTT. The rearrangement uses TRBV27 and TRBJ2-2; D unclear. The CDR3 runs to 11 residues. Trimming removed 6 bases from V and 4 bases from J, with 3 bases in between. CDR1 and CDR2 from the germline V gene are MNHEY and SMNVEV (reference sequence).

This chain links TRBV7-2 with TRBJ1-6; TRBD1 aligns across 8 bases. Trimming cost V 5 bases and J 8 bases; bases outside gene matches: 20. The CDR3 runs to 19 residues. The V gene's germline CDR1 is SGHTA and CDR2 FQGNSA. This chain's CDR3 is CASSPASPTGVRGYSPLHF. CDR3 in DNA: TGTGCCAGCAGCCCCGCCTCACCGACAGGGGTCCGTGGGTATTCACCCCTCCACTTT. Together with reference TRBV7-2 and TRBJ1-6, the CDR3 gives the full variable domain: GAGVSQSPSNKVTEKGKDVELRCDPISGHTALYWYRQSLGQGLEFLIYFQGNSAPDKSGLPSDRFSAERTGGSVSTLTIQRTQQEDSAVYLCASSPASPTGVRGYSPLHFGNGTRLTVT.

The CDR3 DNA sequence: TGTGCCAGCAGCTGGTTCCAGTTTAGCACTGAAGCTTTCTTT. Its protein product is CASSWFQFSTEAFF. This sequence joins TRBV5-4 and TRBJ1-1; D gene uncertain. This CDR3 spans 14 amino acids. Germline loops: CDR1 SGHNT, CDR2 YYREEE (reference sequence). V was clipped by 3 bases and J by 4 bases, with 13 bases between them.

The chain couples TRBV11-2 to TRBJ2-5; a weak D match, TRBD1 (5 bases). The V gene's germline CDR1 is SGHAT and CDR2 FQNNGV. CDR3 size: 13 residues. Deletions cut 7 bases from V and 4 bases from J, with 13 bases between. The CDR3, as DNA: TGTGCCAGCACTAGGGGCGCAGGAGAGACCCAGTACTTC. Translating gives CASTRGAGETQYF. The variable domain in full, completed from reference TRBV11-2 and TRBJ2-5, reads EAGVAQSPRYKIIEKRQSVAFWCNPISGHATLYWYQQILGQGPKLLIQFQNNGVVDDSQLPKDRFSAERLKGVDSTLKIQPAKLEDSAVYLCASTRGAGETQYFGPGTRLLVL.

V is TRBV28 and J is TRBJ1-1; D is unresolved. The CDR3 runs 13 residues. Between the trimmed V and J ends, which lost 10 bases and 2 bases, there was a span of 14 bases. Germline V gene lookup returns CDR1 MDHEN and CDR2 SYDVKM. CDR3 DNA sequence: TGTGCCACCAGCCTGGAAGTTAACACTGAAGCTTTCTTT. Its translation is CATSLEVNTEAFF.

The chain has TRBV6-4 and TRBJ2-1; 10 bases agree with TRBD2. V lost 5 bases to trimming and J lost 2 bases; unmatched junction nucleotides: 6. CDR1 MRHNA and CDR2 SNTAGT come from the germline V gene. This CDR3 has 16 amino acids. In DNA, the CDR3 is TGTGCCAGCAGTTTCGAAGCGGGAGGGACCTACAATGAGCAGTTCTTC. It specifies CASSFEAGGTYNEQFF.

The V gene is TRBV7-2, the J gene TRBJ2-5; the D is unclear. V was clipped by 4 bases and J by 2 bases, with 5 bases between them. Per germline, CDR1 SGHTA and CDR2 FQGNSA. The CDR3 runs to 12 residues. The CDR3 protein is CASSSWQETQYF. The DNA for the CDR3 is TGTGCCAGCAGCTCGTGGCAAGAGACCCAGTACTTC.